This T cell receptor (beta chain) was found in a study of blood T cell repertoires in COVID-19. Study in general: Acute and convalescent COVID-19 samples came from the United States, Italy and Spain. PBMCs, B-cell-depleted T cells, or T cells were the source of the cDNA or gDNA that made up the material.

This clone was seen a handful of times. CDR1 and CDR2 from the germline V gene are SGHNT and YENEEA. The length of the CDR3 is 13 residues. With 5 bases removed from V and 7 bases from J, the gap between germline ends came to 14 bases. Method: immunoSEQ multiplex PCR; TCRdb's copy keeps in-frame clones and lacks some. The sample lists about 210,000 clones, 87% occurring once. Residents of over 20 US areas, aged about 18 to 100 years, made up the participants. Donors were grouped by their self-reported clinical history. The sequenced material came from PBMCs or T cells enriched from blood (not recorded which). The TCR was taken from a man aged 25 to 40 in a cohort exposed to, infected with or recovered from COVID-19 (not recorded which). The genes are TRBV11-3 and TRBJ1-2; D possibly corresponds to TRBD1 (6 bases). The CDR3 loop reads CASSQGTGLGYTF. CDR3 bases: TGTGCCAGCAGCCAGGGCACAGGGCTTGGCTACACCTTC.